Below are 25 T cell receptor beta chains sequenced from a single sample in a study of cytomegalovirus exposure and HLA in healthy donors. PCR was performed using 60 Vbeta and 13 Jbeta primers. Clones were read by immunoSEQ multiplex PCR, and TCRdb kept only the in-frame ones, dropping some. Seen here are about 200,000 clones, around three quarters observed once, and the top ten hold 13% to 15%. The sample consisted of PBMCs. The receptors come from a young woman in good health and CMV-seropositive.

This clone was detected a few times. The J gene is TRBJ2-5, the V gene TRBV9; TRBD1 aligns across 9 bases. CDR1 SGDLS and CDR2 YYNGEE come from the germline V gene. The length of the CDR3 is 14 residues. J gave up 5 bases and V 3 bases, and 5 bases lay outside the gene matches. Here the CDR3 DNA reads TGTGCCAGCAGCGGGACAGGGGTACTCGAGACCCAGTACTTC. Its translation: CASSGTGVLETQYF.

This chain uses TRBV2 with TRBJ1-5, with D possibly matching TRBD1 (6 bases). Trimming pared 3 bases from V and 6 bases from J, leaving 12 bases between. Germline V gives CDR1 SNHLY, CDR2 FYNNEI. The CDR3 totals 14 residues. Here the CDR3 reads CASSEGHPRQPQHF. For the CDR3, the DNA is TGTGCCAGCAGTGAGGGACATCCGCGTCAGCCCCAGCATTTT.

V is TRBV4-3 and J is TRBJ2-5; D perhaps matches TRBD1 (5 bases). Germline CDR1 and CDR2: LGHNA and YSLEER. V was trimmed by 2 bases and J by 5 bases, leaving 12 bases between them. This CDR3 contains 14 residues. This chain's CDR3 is CASSQLQDMETQYF. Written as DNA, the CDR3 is TGCGCCAGCAGCCAACTACAGGATATGGAGACCCAGTACTTC.

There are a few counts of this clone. CDR3 in amino acids: CASSAGSGANVLTF. The CDR3 DNA follows: TGTGCCAGCAGTGCGGGCTCTGGGGCCAACGTCCTGACTTTC. The chain combines TRBV6-4 with TRBJ2-6; D not certain. Germline V gene sequence: CDR1 MRHNA, CDR2 SNTAGT. The CDR3 length is 14 residues. Trimming pared 4 bases from V and 0 bases from J, leaving 4 bases between.

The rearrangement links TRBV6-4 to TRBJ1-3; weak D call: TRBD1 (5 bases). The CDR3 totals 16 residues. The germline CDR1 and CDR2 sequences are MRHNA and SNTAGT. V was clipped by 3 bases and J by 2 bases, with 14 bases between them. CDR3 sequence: CASSEGQGLTGNTIYF. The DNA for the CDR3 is TGTGCCAGCAGTGAGGGTCAGGGTCTGACTGGAAACACCATATATTTT.

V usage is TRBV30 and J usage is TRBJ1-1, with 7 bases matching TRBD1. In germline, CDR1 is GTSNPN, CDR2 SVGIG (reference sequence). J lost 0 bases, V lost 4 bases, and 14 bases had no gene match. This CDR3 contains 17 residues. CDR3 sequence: CAWTSWDSLFMNTEAFF. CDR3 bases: TGTGCCTGGACTTCGTGGGACAGTCTTTTTATGAACACTGAAGCTTTCTTT.

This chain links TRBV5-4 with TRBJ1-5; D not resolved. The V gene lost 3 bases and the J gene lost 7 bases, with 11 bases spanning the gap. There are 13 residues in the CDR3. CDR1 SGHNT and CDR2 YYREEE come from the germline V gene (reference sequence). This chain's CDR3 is CASSSDEGQPQHF. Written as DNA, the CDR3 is TGTGCCAGCAGCTCCGATGAGGGACAGCCCCAGCATTTT. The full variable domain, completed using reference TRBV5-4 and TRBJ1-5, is ETGVTQSPTHLIKTRGQQVTLRCSSQSGHNTVSWYQQALGQGPQFIFQYYREEENGRGNFPPRFSGLQFPNYSSELNVNALELDDSALYLCASSSDEGQPQHFGDGTRLSIL.

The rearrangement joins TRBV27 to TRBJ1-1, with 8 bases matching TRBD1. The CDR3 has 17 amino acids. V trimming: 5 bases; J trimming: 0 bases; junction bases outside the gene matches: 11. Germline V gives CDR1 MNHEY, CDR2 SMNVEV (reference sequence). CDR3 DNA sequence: TGTGCCAGCAGTCCGGGACAGGCCGGGCTAGTGAACACTGAAGCTTTCTTT. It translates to CASSPGQAGLVNTEAFF.

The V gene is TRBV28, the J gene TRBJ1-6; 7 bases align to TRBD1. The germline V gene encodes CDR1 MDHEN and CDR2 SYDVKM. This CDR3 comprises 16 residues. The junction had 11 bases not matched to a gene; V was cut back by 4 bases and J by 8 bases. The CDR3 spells CASSWGIQGRHSPLHF. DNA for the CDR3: TGTGCCAGCAGTTGGGGCATACAGGGGAGACATTCACCCCTCCACTTT.

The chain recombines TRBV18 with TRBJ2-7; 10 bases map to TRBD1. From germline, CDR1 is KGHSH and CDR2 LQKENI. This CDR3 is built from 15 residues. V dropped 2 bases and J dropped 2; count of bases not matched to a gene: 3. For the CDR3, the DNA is TGTGCCAGCTCACCAGGGACAGGGGTTACCTACGAGCAGTACTTC. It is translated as CASSPGTGVTYEQYF. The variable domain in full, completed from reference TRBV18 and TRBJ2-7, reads NAGVMQNPRHLVRRRGQEARLRCSPMKGHSHVYWYRQLPEEGLKFMVYLQKENIIDESGMPKERFSAEFPKEGPSILRIQQVVRGDSAAYFCASSPGTGVTYEQYFGPGTRLTVT.

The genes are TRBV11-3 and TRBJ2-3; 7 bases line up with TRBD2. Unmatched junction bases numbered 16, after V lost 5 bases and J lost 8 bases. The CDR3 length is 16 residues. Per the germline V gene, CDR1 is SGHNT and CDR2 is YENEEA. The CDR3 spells CASSPGAGRGRGTQYF. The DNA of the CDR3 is TGTGCCAGCAGCCCTGGGGCCGGGAGAGGGAGGGGTACGCAGTATTTT.

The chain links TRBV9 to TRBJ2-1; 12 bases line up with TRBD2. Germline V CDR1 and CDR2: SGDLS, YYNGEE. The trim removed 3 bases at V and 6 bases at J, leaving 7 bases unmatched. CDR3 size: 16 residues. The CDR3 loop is CASSGPSGRAPNEQFF. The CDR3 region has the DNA TGTGCCAGCAGCGGCCCTAGCGGGAGGGCCCCCAATGAGCAGTTCTTC.

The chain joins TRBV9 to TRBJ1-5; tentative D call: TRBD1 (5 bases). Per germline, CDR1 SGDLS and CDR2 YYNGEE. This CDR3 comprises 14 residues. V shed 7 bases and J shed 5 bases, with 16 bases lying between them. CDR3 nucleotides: TGTGCCAGCCCCCGCAGGGTAGGTGATCAGCCCCAGCATTTT. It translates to CASPRRVGDQPQHF.

CDR3 amino acids: CSVGQYTGELFF. CDR3 nucleotides: TGCAGCGTTGGGCAGTACACCGGGGAGCTGTTTTTT. This chain joins TRBV29-1 and TRBJ2-2; D gene ambiguous. V was cut by 4 bases and J by 3 bases, with 6 bases left in between. This CDR3 comprises 12 residues. Germline CDR1 reads SQVTM; CDR2 reads ANQGSEA.

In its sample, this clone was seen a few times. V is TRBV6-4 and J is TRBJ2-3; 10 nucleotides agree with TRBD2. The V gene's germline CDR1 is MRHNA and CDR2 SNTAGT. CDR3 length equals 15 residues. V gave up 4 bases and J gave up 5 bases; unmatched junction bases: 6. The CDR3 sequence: CASSVSGGAIDTQYF. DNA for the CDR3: TGTGCCAGCAGTGTGAGCGGGGGGGCGATAGATACGCAGTATTTT.

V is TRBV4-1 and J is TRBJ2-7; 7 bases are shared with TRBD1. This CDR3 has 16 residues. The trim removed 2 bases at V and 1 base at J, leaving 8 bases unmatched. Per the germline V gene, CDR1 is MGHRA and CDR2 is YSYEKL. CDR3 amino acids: CASSQPGQQTSYEQYF. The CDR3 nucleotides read TGCGCCAGCAGCCAACCGGGACAGCAGACTTCCTACGAGCAGTACTTC.

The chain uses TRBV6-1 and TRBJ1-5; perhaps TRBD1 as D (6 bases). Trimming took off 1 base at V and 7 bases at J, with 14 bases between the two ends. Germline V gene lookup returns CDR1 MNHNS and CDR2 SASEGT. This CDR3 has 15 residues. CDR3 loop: CASSEGQGSGQPQHF. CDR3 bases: TGTGCCAGCAGTGAAGGTCAGGGGTCTGGGCAGCCCCAGCATTTT.

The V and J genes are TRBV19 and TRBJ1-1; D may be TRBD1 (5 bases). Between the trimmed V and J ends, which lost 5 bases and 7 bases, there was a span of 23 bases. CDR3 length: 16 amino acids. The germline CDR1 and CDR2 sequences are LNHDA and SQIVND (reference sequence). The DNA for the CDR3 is TGTGCCAGTAGTCGGGGACCCTGGGGGGAGAAAGGTGAAGCTTTCTTT. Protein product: CASSRGPWGEKGEAFF.

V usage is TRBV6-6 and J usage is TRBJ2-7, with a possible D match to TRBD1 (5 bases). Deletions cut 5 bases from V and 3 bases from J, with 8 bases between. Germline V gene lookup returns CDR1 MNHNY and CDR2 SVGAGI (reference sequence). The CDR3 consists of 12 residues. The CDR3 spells CASSKQGYEQYF. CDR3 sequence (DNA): TGTGCCAGCAGTAAGCAGGGCTACGAGCAGTACTTC.

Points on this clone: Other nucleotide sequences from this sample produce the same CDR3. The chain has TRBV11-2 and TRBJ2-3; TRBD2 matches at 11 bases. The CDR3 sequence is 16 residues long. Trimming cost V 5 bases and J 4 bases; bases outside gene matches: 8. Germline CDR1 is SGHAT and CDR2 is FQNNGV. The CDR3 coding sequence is TGTGCCAGCAGCCTCGCCGGGACTAGCGGCGCAGATACGCAGTATTTT. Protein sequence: CASSLAGTSGADTQYF.

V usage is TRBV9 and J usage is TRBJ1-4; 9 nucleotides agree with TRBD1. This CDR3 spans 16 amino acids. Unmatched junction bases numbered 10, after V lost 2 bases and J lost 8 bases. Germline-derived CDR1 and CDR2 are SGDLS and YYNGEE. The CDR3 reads CASSVGGTGKGEKLFF. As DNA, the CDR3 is TGTGCCAGCAGCGTCGGGGGGACAGGGAAAGGAGAAAAACTGTTTTTT.

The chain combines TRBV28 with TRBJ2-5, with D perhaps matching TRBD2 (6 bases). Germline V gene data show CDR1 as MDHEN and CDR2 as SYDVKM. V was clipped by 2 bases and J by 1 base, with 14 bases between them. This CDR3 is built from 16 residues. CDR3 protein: CASSLGGSEGQETQYF. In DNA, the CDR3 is TGTGCCAGCAGTTTAGGAGGGAGTGAGGGCCAAGAGACCCAGTACTTC. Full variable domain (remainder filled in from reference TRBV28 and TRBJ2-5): DVKVTQSSRYLVKRTGEKVFLECVQDMDHENMFWYRQDPGLGLRLIYFSYDVKMKEKGDIPEGYSVSREKKERFSLILESASTNQTSMYLCASSLGGSEGQETQYFGPGTRLLVL.

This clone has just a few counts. The CDR3 DNA reads as TGTGCCAGCCAGGGGCGTTTGACCTACGAGCAGTACTTC. It encodes CASQGRLTYEQYF. This chain joins TRBV27 and TRBJ2-7; D possibly corresponds to TRBD1 (6 bases). The CDR3 is 13 amino acids. V shed 8 bases and J shed 2 bases, with 13 bases lying between them. Germline assignment: CDR1 MNHEY and CDR2 SMNVEV (reference sequence).

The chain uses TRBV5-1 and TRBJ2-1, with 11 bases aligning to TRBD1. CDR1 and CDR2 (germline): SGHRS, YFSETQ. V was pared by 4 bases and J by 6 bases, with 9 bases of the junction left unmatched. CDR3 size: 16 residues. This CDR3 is CASSRGLGTGGNEQFF. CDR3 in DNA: TGCGCCAGCAGCCGGGGGTTGGGGACAGGGGGCAATGAGCAGTTCTTC.

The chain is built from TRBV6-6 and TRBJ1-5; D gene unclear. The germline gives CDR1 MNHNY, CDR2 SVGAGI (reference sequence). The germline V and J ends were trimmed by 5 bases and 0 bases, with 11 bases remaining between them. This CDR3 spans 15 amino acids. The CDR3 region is CASSATGYSNQPQHF. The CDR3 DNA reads TGTGCCAGCAGTGCGACGGGTTATAGCAATCAGCCCCAGCATTTT.